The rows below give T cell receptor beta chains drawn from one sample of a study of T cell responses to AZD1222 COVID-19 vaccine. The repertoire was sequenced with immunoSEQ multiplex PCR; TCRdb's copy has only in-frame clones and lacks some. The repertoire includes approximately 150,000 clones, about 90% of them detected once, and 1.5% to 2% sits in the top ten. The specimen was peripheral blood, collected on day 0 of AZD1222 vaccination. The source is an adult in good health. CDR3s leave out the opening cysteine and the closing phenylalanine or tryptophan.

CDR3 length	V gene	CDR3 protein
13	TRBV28	ASSLGTGRGFGQY
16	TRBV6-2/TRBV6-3	ASSYGARLAGAGDTQY
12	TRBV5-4	ASSREGLNNEQF
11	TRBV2	AGRGLGTSPLH
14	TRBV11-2	ASSLEVGALSEKLF
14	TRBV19	ASKLMAGQGATGYT
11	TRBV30	AWSPQLTGEAF
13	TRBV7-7	ASSPGQGATYEQY
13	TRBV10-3	AISETGQALYGYT
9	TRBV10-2	ASSDGPEAF
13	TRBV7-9	ASSFTTGIGETQY
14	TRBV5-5	ASSLLLSSSGNTIY
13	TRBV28	ASSSQGGALQPQH
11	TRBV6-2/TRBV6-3	ASSYSGTQPQH
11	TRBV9	ASSSNRGHEQF
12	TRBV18	ASSPKDRVTEAF
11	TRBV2	ASRKGGEETQY
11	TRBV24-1	ATAGRVYNEQF
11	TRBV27	ASSFTANYGYT
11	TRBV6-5	ASKNGGGTEAF
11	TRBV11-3	ASSLDALDTQY
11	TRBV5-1	ASSLETTGELF
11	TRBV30	AWSGRLNTEAF
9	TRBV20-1	SASKMDTQY
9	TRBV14	ASSLAYEQY
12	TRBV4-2	ASSQLTRTGELF
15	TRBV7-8	ASSLVVGGASNQPQH
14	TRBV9	ASSRTRTRVAGELF
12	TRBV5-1	ASSYRAGREKLF
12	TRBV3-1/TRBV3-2	ASSQEVTGDGYT
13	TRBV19	ASSIPGRGDEKLF
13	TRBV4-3	ASSLPSGISYEQF
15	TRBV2	ASRKPSGGTYNSPLH
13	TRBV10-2	ASSHWTPSGDEQF
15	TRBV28	ASSPGTITSGRDEQY
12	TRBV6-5	ASSWDRDGTEAF
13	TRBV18	ASSPGGMGNTEAF
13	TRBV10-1	ASSEGGGINEKLF
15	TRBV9	ASSASTGSIYNEKLF
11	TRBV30	AWSVHLSPKAF
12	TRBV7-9	ASSPGGLAYEQY
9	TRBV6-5	ASSYSGTQY
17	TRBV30	AWSKRIGGGLSSYNEQF
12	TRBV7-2	ASSLDSATGELF
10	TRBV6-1	ASSDTNQPQH
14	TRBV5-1	ASSLVSSGRTGELF
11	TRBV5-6	ASSPGGGYEQY
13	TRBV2	ASTYLRGTNYGYT
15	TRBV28	ASRRTGVNSPKNIQY
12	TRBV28	ASNDRTGAKKAF
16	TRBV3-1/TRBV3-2	ASSYYPGLAGGPDTQY
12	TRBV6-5	ASSYGRVQETQY
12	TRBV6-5	ASRADSQNSPLH
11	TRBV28	ASWGVMNTEAF
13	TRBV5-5	ASSASGTQGPPLH
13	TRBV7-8	ASSRGTGNTGELF
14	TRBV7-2	ASGWGAGGSPDTQY
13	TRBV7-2	ASSLAGGPYNEQF
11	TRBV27	ASSFMYTGELF
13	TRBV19	ASSLAHDRSYGYT